The 32 T cell receptor beta chains given below trace back to one sample, sequenced in a study of control samples from healthy donors and cancer patients. Libraries were prepared by immunoSEQ multiplex PCR; TCRdb keeps only in-frame clonotypes and omits some of them. The repertoire holds about 35,000 clones, with 85% to 95% as singletons. What was sequenced was PBMCs. These receptors all stem from a man aged 35 to 55 with colorectal cancer.

The CDR3 sequence is CASSRKAGMTNEKLFF. The CDR3 coding sequence is TGTGCCAGCAGCCGAAAGGCGGGTATGACTAATGAAAAACTGTTTTTT. The gene calls are TRBV7-9 and TRBJ1-4; D gene unclear. Germline V lookup: CDR1 SEHNR, CDR2 FQNEAQ (reference sequence). The CDR3 extends over 16 amino acids. Deletions cut 5 bases from V and 2 bases from J, with 15 bases between.

V gene TRBV21-1 combines with J gene TRBJ1-2. TRBV21-1 is described as a pseudogene. The CDR3 is 13 amino acids. CDR3 nucleotides: TGTGCCAGCAGCAAACCCGACGGTGGTGGCTACACCTTC. It yields the protein CASSKPDGGGYTF.

The rearrangement links TRBV7-2 to TRBJ1-5; maybe TRBD1 (5 bases). Germline CDR1 SGHTA, CDR2 FQGNSA. Trimming left V 4 bases short and J 7 bases short, with 17 bases between. The CDR3 extends over 15 amino acids. The CDR3 DNA follows: TGTGCCAGCAGCTACAAAGTGGGGGGGGGACAGCCCCAGCATTTT. Its protein product is CASSYKVGGGQPQHF.

The V and J genes are TRBV9 and TRBJ2-1; D gene unclear. From germline, CDR1 is SGDLS and CDR2 YYNGEE. Deletions cut 2 bases from V and 0 bases from J, with 9 bases between. The CDR3 covers 15 residues. This chain's CDR3 is CASSVQASSYNEQFF. As DNA, the CDR3 is TGTGCCAGCAGCGTTCAGGCGAGCTCCTACAATGAGCAGTTCTTC.

V usage is TRBV7-9 and J usage is TRBJ2-1; TRBD2 is a possible D gene (5 bases). There are 13 residues in the CDR3. The germline gives CDR1 SEHNR, CDR2 FQNEAQ (reference sequence). With 1 base removed from V and 15 bases from J, the gap between germline ends came to 16 bases. The CDR3 nucleotides read TGTGCCAGCAGCTTAGACGCTTCAACCGGAGGGTTCTTC. Its translation: CASSLDASTGGFF.

V is TRBV7-8 and J is TRBJ1-1; D is ambiguous. Germline CDR1 reads SGHVS; CDR2 reads FQNEAQ. This CDR3 is built from 12 residues. Trimming pared 6 bases from V and 5 bases from J, leaving 10 bases between. DNA of the CDR3: TGTGCCAGCAGTCTCCGACTTACTGAAGCTTTCTTT. Encoded protein: CASSLRLTEAFF.

The chain uses TRBV18 and TRBJ1-5; D is ambiguous. The CDR3 extends over 13 amino acids. Germline lookup yields CDR1 KGHSH and CDR2 LQKENI. Trimming pared 2 bases from V and 5 bases from J, leaving 7 bases between. Here the CDR3 DNA reads TGTGCCAGCTCACCATCCGCAGATCAGCCCCAGCATTTT. Protein sequence: CASSPSADQPQHF.

This clone has just one count. The chain has TRBV7-8 and TRBJ2-3; D is unclear. This CDR3 spans 14 amino acids. The V gene lost 8 bases and the J gene lost 3 bases, with 15 bases spanning the gap. Per germline, CDR1 SGHVS and CDR2 FQNEAQ. This CDR3 is CASATSGVTDTQYF. In DNA form, the CDR3 reads TGTGCCAGCGCAACCTCGGGCGTAACAGATACGCAGTATTTT.

The count of this clone is one. The CDR3 nucleotides read TGTGCCAGCCAGCCCTGGGCAGGGGATGGCTACACCTTC. It yields the protein CASQPWAGDGYTF. The rearrangement links TRBV9 to TRBJ1-2; perhaps TRBD1 as D (6 bases). The CDR3 totals 13 residues. The V gene's germline CDR1 is SGDLS and CDR2 YYNGEE. V lost 7 bases and J 6 bases, leaving 16 bases between the germline ends.

The V and J genes are TRBV18 and TRBJ1-4; D not certain. The CDR3 totals 14 residues. V dropped 3 bases and J dropped 4 bases, with 9 bases sitting between them. CDR1 is KGHSH, CDR2 LQKENI, per germline. DNA of the CDR3: TGTGCCAGCTCACCCCGGACGGATAATGAAAAACTGTTTTTT. It yields the protein CASSPRTDNEKLFF.

V usage is TRBV3-1 (or the pseudogene TRBV3-2) and J usage is TRBJ2-1; no clear D. Per the germline V gene, CDR1 is LGHDT and CDR2 is YNNKEL (reference sequence). Trimming removed 1 base at V and 4 bases at J, with 11 bases between. This CDR3 contains 15 residues. The CDR3 sequence: CASSQGRQGYNEQFF. The CDR3 region has the DNA TGTGCCAGCAGCCAAGGCCGTCAAGGATACAATGAGCAGTTCTTC.

The chain joins TRBV9 to TRBJ2-5, with 7 bases aligning to TRBD2. Trimming took 0 bases from V and 2 from J; bases not matched to a gene: 7. This CDR3 has 16 residues. Germline-derived CDR1 and CDR2 are SGDLS and YYNGEE. CDR3 in amino acids: CASSVATGGTQETQYF. CDR3 nucleotide sequence: TGTGCCAGCAGCGTAGCTACGGGGGGAACTCAAGAGACCCAGTACTTC.

This chain joins TRBV6-5 and TRBJ1-1, with D perhaps TRBD1 (5 bases). Trimming pared 0 bases from V and 2 bases from J, leaving 10 bases between. Germline CDR1 and CDR2: MNHEY and SVGAGI. This CDR3 has 15 residues. CDR3: CASSYSIGANTEAFF. CDR3 bases: TGTGCCAGCAGTTACTCGATTGGGGCCAACACTGAAGCTTTCTTT.

V is TRBV5-4 and J is TRBJ2-3; no definite D call. V was pared by 3 bases and J by 4 bases, with 9 bases between. There are 13 residues in the CDR3. Germline V gene lookup returns CDR1 SGHNT and CDR2 YYREEE (reference sequence). For the CDR3, the DNA is TGTGCCAGCAGCTCCTCCCCCCCAGATACGCAGTATTTT. This sequence encodes CASSSSPPDTQYF.

The chain uses TRBV19 and TRBJ1-6; 8 positions agree with TRBD1. The CDR3 is made up of 15 amino acids. V lost 7 bases to trimming and J lost 7 bases; unmatched junction nucleotides: 9. CDR1 and CDR2 (germline): LNHDA, SQIVND (reference sequence). DNA for the CDR3: TGTGCCAGTAAACAAGACAGGGGTGACAATTCACCCCTCCACTTT. Protein product: CASKQDRGDNSPLHF.

CDR3 sequence (DNA): TGTGCCAGCAGTGAAGGAGGACTGAATATAGCCAAAAACATTCAGTACTTC. Amino acids: CASSEGGLNIAKNIQYF. The chain recombines TRBV6-1 with TRBJ2-4, with D tentatively TRBD2 (5 bases). V was pared by 1 base and J by 0 bases, with 13 bases between. CDR1 MNHNS and CDR2 SASEGT come from the germline V gene. The length of the CDR3 is 17 residues.

The chain is built from TRBV3-1 (or the pseudogene TRBV3-2) and TRBJ1-1; 7 nucleotides line up with TRBD1. CDR3 length: 13 residues. The J segment lost 6 bases and the V segment lost 4 bases, leaving 5 bases of the junction unmatched. CDR1 is LGHDT, CDR2 YNNKEL, per germline (reference sequence). CDR3 sequence: CASSPTGIAEAFF. DNA of the CDR3: TGTGCCAGCAGCCCGACAGGGATCGCTGAAGCTTTCTTT.

This chain connects TRBV6-5 to TRBJ1-2, with 8 bases lining up with TRBD1. The length of the CDR3 is 15 residues. The ends lost 4 bases at V and 8 bases at J; junction bases unmatched: 12. CDR1 is MNHEY, CDR2 SVGAGI, per germline. The chain's CDR3 is CASSSSGTGELGYTF. In DNA, the CDR3 is TGTGCCAGCAGTTCCTCCGGGACAGGAGAGTTAGGCTACACCTTC.

The chain carries TRBV6-5 and TRBJ2-7, with D perhaps TRBD1 or TRBD2 (5 bases each). The CDR3 is 13 amino acids. V gave up 8 bases and J gave up 5 bases, with 16 bases separating them. CDR1 and CDR2 (germline): MNHEY, SVGAGI. The CDR3 is CASRDRSIDEQYF. Written as DNA, the CDR3 is TGTGCCAGCCGGGACCGATCAATAGACGAGCAGTACTTC.

The chain joins TRBV29-1 to TRBJ2-3; 8 nucleotides match TRBD1. V gave up 7 bases and J gave up 2 bases; unmatched junction bases: 11. CDR1 is SQVTM and CDR2 is ANQGSEA in the germline V gene. CDR3 length: 15 residues. CDR3 in amino acids: CSAPPGQGATDTQYF. The CDR3 DNA reads as TGCAGCGCCCCGCCCGGCCAGGGGGCCACAGATACGCAGTATTTT.

The count of this clone is one. This chain joins TRBV7-8 and TRBJ1-2, with a weak D call TRBD1 (6 bases). CDR1 and CDR2 (germline): SGHVS, FQNEAQ. V was clipped by 5 bases and J by 4 bases, with 20 bases between them. This CDR3 has 16 amino acids. DNA of the CDR3: TGTGCCAGCAGCCGGGACACCACAGCAGTTCGCTATGGCTACACCTTC. This encodes CASSRDTTAVRYGYTF.

The chain links TRBV2 to TRBJ1-1; no definite D call. The V and J ends lost 8 bases and 4 bases respectively, with 17 bases between them. Germline V gene lookup returns CDR1 SNHLY and CDR2 FYNNEI. The CDR3 has 14 amino acids. Here the CDR3 reads CASSTGRKGTEAFF. In DNA, the CDR3 is TGTGCCAGCTCCACCGGGAGAAAGGGCACTGAAGCTTTCTTT.

This sequence joins TRBV7-6 and TRBJ2-3; 8 nucleotides agree with TRBD1. The V and J ends lost 0 bases and 1 base, in that order; junction bases with no gene match: 3. This CDR3 has 16 amino acids. Germline V lookup: CDR1 SGHVS, CDR2 FNYEAQ. CDR3 sequence reads: CASSLAAGQGTDTQYF. The CDR3 DNA reads as TGTGCCAGCAGCTTAGCGGCGGGACAGGGCACAGATACGCAGTATTTT.

This chain connects TRBV6-2 or TRBV6-3 to TRBJ2-7; 10 nucleotides align to TRBD1. The ends lost 5 bases at V and 2 bases at J; junction bases unmatched: 6. This CDR3 contains 15 residues. Per the germline V gene, CDR1 is MNHEY and CDR2 is SVGEGT. CDR3 nucleotide sequence: TGTGCCAGCAGTAACGCGGGACAGGGGACCTACGAGCAGTACTTC. Translating gives CASSNAGQGTYEQYF.

The chain links TRBV6-6 to TRBJ1-2; TRBD1 is a possible D gene (6 bases). This CDR3 region has 12 residues. In germline, CDR1 is MNHNY, CDR2 SVGAGI (reference sequence). Trimming stripped 6 bases from V and 7 bases from J, with 12 bases between. The CDR3 loop is CASSTGQFGYTF. Here the CDR3 DNA reads TGTGCCAGCAGCACTGGACAGTTTGGCTACACCTTC.

The CDR3 loop is CASSLPASGSYNEQFF. The CDR3 DNA follows: TGCGCCAGCAGCCTCCCTGCGAGCGGTTCCTACAATGAGCAGTTCTTC. J is TRBJ2-1 and V is TRBV5-1, with a weak D call TRBD2 (5 bases). The germline V gene encodes CDR1 SGHRS and CDR2 YFSETQ. V was pared by 4 bases and J by 1 base, with 15 bases between. CDR3 length: 16 residues.

V is TRBV6-5 and J is TRBJ1-1; D remains unclear. Looked up from germline, CDR1 is MNHEY and CDR2 is SVGAGI. The V end was cut by 7 bases, the J end by 11 bases, with 17 bases between. The CDR3 has 12 amino acids. The DNA of the CDR3 is TGTGCCAGCATCGACGGGAAGGCCGGGGCTTTCTTT. Amino acid sequence: CASIDGKAGAFF.

V usage is TRBV7-9 and J usage is TRBJ1-2; a weak D match, TRBD1 (6 bases). The V gene lost 5 bases and the J gene lost 6 bases, with 13 bases spanning the gap. The CDR3 extends over 13 amino acids. The germline gives CDR1 SEHNR, CDR2 FQNEAQ (reference sequence). Written as DNA, the CDR3 is TGTGCCAGCAGCCCGAGGGGGGGGCATGGCTACACCTTC. It translates to CASSPRGGHGYTF.

The V gene is TRBV5-4, the J gene TRBJ1-2, with a weak D call TRBD1 (6 bases). The CDR3 is 13 amino acids. The V and J ends lost 0 bases and 8 bases respectively, with 11 bases between them. Germline lookup yields CDR1 SGHNT and CDR2 YYREEE (reference sequence). CDR3 coding DNA: TGTGCCAGCAGCTTGGATCAGGGGATGGGCTACACCTTC. Residues: CASSLDQGMGYTF.

The chain employs TRBV11-2 and TRBJ2-7; 11 nucleotides agree with TRBD2. There are 15 residues in the CDR3. The trim removed 5 bases at V and 4 bases at J, leaving 7 bases unmatched. Per germline, CDR1 SGHAT and CDR2 FQNNGV. The CDR3 sequence: CASSRPGLAVYEQYF. Here the CDR3 DNA reads TGTGCCAGCAGCCGACCGGGACTAGCGGTTTACGAGCAGTACTTC.

CDR3 loop: CSASAGVFPDTQYF. CDR3 nucleotide sequence: TGCAGTGCTAGTGCGGGGGTGTTCCCAGATACGCAGTATTTT. The gene calls are TRBV20-1 and TRBJ2-3, with 7 bases matching TRBD2. This CDR3 is 14 amino acids long. Germline assignment: CDR1 DFQATT and CDR2 SNEGSKA (reference sequence). The junction had 7 bases not matched to a gene; V was cut back by 3 bases and J by 4 bases.

This chain links TRBV2 with TRBJ1-2, with D unclear. This CDR3 is 13 amino acids long. V dropped 4 bases and J dropped 1 base, with 7 bases sitting between them. Germline V gene sequence: CDR1 SNHLY, CDR2 FYNNEI. In DNA, the CDR3 is TGTGCCAGCAGTGGAGAGATTAACTATGGCTACACCTTC. It specifies CASSGEINYGYTF.